The 9 T cell receptor beta chains below come from one sample, sequenced in a study of blood T cells in healthy people across ages. A second PCR of 7 to 11 cycles used a sample-barcoded 5' primer and a J-beta primer mix. TCRdb reprocessed the 5' RACE reads via MiXCR and lists one record per CDR3 protein. The data show about 1 million distinct CDR3 sequences, around 27% seen once. The data were also submitted as part of a second study, on T cells of mothers and their children.

The sample comprised blood. The receptors come from a girl aged 2-10 years in good health.

The V gene is TRBV28, the J gene TRBJ2-5; 7 bases match TRBD2. The ends lost 5 bases at V and 9 bases at J; junction bases unmatched: 3. Germline-derived CDR1 and CDR2 are MDHEN and SYDVKM. CDR3 size: 11 residues. Here the CDR3 reads CASSKSGAQYF. The CDR3 DNA reads as TGTGCCAGCAGTAAAAGCGGGGCCCAGTACTTC.

This clonotype was seen more than once but under ten times. The genes are TRBV6-2 or TRBV6-3 and TRBJ2-1; TRBD2 is a possible D gene (7 bases). V was pared by 6 bases and J by 7 bases, with 19 bases between. CDR1 is MNHEY, CDR2 SVGEGT, per germline. The CDR3 loop spans 15 amino acids. This CDR3 reads CASSPSWGRGNEQFF. The CDR3 DNA is TGTGCCAGCAGCCCCTCTTGGGGGCGGGGGAATGAGCAGTTCTTC.

This clonotype was counted at least ten times. The J gene is TRBJ1-1, the V gene TRBV6-2 or TRBV6-3; D unresolved. The V end was cut by 6 bases, the J end by 0 bases, with 5 bases between. This CDR3 is 12 amino acids long. Germline V gene data show CDR1 as MNHEY and CDR2 as SVGEGT. The chain's CDR3 is CASRDLNTEAFF. CDR3 in DNA: TGTGCCAGCAGGGACTTGAACACTGAAGCTTTCTTT.

This clonotype was detected a few times. The rearrangement uses TRBV12-3 or TRBV12-4 and TRBJ1-1, with TRBD1 matching over 8 bases. The J segment lost 11 bases and the V segment lost 2 bases, leaving 7 bases of the junction unmatched. This CDR3 is built from 13 residues. The CDR3 loop is CASSLILRQGAFF. CDR3 in DNA: TGTGCCAGCAGTTTAATCCTAAGACAGGGGGCTTTCTTT.

This clonotype was seen more than once but under ten times. This chain connects TRBV7-3 to TRBJ1-2; D call uncertain. V lost 4 bases and J lost 6, with 18 bases in between. Germline values: CDR1 SGHTA, CDR2 FQGTGA. The CDR3 loop spans 15 amino acids. The CDR3 DNA follows: TGTGCCAGCAGCTCCAATTTCGAGAGGAATAATGGCTACACCTTC. As protein: CASSSNFERNNGYTF.

This clonotype turned up a few times. The rearrangement links TRBV27 to TRBJ2-1, with 8 positions matching TRBD1. V was pared by 5 bases and J by 6 bases, with 9 bases of the junction left unmatched. The CDR3 runs to 15 residues. Germline CDR1 is MNHEY and CDR2 is SMNVEV (reference sequence). CDR3 sequence reads: CASSEITGGSNEQFF. CDR3 coding DNA: TGTGCCAGCAGTGAGATAACAGGGGGGAGCAATGAGCAGTTCTTC.

This chain links TRBV7-2 with TRBJ1-2, with D possibly TRBD1 on 5 matching bases. Trimming cost V 2 bases and J 7 bases, with 20 bases left between them. The length of the CDR3 is 16 residues. Germline CDR1 is SGHTA and CDR2 is FQGNSA. The DNA of the CDR3 is TGTGCCAGCAGCTTAACGCCTGTTAGGGCAGGGCTTGGCTACACCTTC. Its translation is CASSLTPVRAGLGYTF.

This rearrangement joins TRBV20-1 to TRBJ2-7, with 10 bases matching TRBD2. The CDR3 is made up of 14 amino acids. Germline assignment: CDR1 DFQATT and CDR2 SNEGSKA (reference sequence). Trimming at V came to 6 bases and at J to 3 bases, leaving 8 bases not matched to a gene. In nucleotides, the CDR3 is TGCAGTGCAACCAGGACTAGCGGAAACTACGAGCAGTACTTC. Its protein is CSATRTSGNYEQYF.

The chain links TRBV7-9 to TRBJ2-1; D remains unclear. This CDR3 has 15 amino acids. Germline assignment: CDR1 SEHNR and CDR2 FQNEAQ (reference sequence). V was shortened by 7 bases and J by 0 bases, with 13 bases between the two germline ends. CDR3 loop: CASKETRSSYNEQFF. DNA of the CDR3: TGTGCCAGCAAAGAAACGAGGAGCTCCTACAATGAGCAGTTCTTC. The full variable domain, in which reference TRBV7-9 and TRBJ2-1 provide the parts outside the CDR3, is DTGVSQNPRHKITKRGQNVTFRCDPISEHNRLYWYRQTLGQGPEFLTYFQNEAQLEKSRLLSDRFSAERPKGSFSTLEIQRTEQGDSAMYLCASKETRSSYNEQFFGPGTRLTVL.